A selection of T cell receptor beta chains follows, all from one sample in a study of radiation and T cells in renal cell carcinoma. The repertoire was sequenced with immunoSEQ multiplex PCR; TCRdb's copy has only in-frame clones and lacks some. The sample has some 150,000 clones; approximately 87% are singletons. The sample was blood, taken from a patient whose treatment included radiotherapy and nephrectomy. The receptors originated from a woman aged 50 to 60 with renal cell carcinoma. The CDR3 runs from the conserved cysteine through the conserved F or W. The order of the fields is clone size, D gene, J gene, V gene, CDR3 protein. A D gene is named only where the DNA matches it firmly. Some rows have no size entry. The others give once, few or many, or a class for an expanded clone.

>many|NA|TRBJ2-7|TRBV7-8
CASSLQGKGYEQYF
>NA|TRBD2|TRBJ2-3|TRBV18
CASSPSLAGGVDTQYF
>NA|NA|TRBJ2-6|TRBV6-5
CASRGLTGANVLTF
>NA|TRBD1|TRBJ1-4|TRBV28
CASSLPGGGNEKLFF
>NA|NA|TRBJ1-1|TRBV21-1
CASSKGGVRNTEAFF
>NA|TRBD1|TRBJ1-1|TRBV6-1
CASSERGTGTEAFF
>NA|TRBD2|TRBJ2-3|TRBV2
CASSARTSGGTDTQYF
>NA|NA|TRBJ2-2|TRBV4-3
CASSHRQVPTGELFF
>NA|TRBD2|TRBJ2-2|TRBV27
CASSLSAGGPRNGELFF
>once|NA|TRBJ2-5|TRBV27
CASSSAGGETQYF
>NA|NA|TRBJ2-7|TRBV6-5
CASSYSKDREQYF
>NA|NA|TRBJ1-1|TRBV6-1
CASSEVDGNTEAFF
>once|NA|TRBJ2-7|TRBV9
CASSVGRGTPYEQYF
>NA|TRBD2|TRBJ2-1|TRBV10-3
CAIRMSSGSNEQFF
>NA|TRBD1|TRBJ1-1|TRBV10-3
CAIKGQGAGYNTEAFF
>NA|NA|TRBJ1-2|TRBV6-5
CASRSPVYGYTF
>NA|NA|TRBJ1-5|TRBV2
CASSAGHISNQPQHF
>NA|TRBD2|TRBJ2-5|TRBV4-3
CASSQDHGGGTQETQYF
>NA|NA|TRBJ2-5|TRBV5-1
CASSLARQETQYF
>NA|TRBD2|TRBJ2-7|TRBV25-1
CASSEIAGESYEQYF
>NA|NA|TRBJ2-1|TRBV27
CASSSGTNSYNEQFF
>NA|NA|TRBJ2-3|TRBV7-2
CASTVAGTDTQYF
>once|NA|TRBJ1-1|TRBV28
CASRPALNTEAFF
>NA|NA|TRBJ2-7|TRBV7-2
CASRAGGEQYF
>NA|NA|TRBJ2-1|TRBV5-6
CASSFGWGQGEQFF
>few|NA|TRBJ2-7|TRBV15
CATSRSHTPGNEQYF
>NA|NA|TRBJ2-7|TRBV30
CAWRGGRSYEQYF
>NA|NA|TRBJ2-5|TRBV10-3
CAISEGEETQYF
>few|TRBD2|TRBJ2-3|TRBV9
CASSGGSGSTDTQYF
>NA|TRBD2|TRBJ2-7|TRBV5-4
CASSRPAGGPQEQYF
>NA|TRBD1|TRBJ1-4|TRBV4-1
CASSSMGTGGYPTNEKLFF
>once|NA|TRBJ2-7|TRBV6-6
CASSFDRHSYEQYF
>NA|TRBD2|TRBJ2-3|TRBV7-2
CASSLQRGGSTDTQYF
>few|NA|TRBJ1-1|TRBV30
CAWGQQVFMNTEAFF
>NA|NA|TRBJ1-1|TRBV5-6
CASTSGGGTEAFF
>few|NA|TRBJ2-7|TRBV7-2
CASSFGTDPYEQYF
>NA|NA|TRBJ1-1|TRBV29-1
CSVATGPNTEAFF
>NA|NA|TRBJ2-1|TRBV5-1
CASSLGPKNEQFF
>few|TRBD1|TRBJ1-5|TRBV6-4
CASSERTGNQPQHF
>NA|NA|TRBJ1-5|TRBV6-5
CASMGPGVGNQPQHF
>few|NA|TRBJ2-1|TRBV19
CASTSRGLATTNEQFF
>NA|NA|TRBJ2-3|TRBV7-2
CASRHPTSRDTQYF
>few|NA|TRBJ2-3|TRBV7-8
CASTPAGAVDTQYF
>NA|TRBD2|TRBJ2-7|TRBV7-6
CASSPPRLAGGGEQYF
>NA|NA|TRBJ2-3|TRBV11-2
CASSLTEGRADTQYF
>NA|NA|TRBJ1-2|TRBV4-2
CASSQESGAGGYTF
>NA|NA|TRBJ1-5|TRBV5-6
CASSTNRHQPQHF
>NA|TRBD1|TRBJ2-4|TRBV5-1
CASSLQGQVDIQYF
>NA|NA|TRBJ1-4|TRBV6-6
CASTDDRRSEKLFF
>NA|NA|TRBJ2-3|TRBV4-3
CASSRRLDTDTQYF
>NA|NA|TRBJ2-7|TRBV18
CASSPDSNYYEQYF
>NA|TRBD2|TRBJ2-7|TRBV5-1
CASSSQPGLAGGRGWEQYF
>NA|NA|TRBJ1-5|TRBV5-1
CASSPGRDQPQHF
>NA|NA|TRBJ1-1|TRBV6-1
CASSSTFRGFLF
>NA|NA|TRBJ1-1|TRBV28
CASYSRGNTEAFF
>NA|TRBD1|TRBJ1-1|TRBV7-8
CASRRQGQVFGTEAFF